A single sample gave rise to the 9 T cell receptor beta chains below, sequenced in a study of CD8 T cells in ankylosing spondylitis. From the 5' RACE reads, TCRdb called clonotypes with MiXCR, one entry per CDR3 protein. The repertoire holds about 240,000 distinct CDR3 sequences, 9.5% to 12% seen once, with approximately 6.6% in the top ten. Sequencing was done on a sample of blood, either unsorted or a sorted T cell fraction (not recorded which). The receptors shown here come from a male donor with ankylosing spondylitis or in good health (not recorded which).

The chain uses TRBV25-1 and TRBJ2-1; tentative D call: TRBD2 (7 bases). The V gene's germline CDR1 is MGHDK and CDR2 SYGVNS. V lost 5 bases and J 0 bases, leaving 20 bases between the germline ends. The CDR3 loop spans 18 amino acids. This chain's CDR3 is CASSNKSGTTDSYNEQFF. The CDR3 DNA reads TGTGCCAGCAGTAATAAAAGCGGGACAACGGACTCCTACAATGAGCAGTTCTTC. Variable domain in full (rest from reference TRBV25-1 and TRBJ2-1): EADIYQTPRYLVIGTGKKITLECSQTMGHDKMYWYQQDPGMELHLIHYSYGVNSTEKGDLSSESTVSRIRTEHFPLTLESARPSHTSQYLCASSNKSGTTDSYNEQFFGPGTRLTVL.

This clonotype turned up a few times. The chain couples TRBV11-2 to TRBJ2-3; TRBD1 aligns across 8 bases. Germline V gene lookup returns CDR1 SGHAT and CDR2 FQNNGV. This CDR3 contains 15 residues. The V and J ends lost 5 bases and 4 bases, in that order; junction bases with no gene match: 8. CDR3 nucleotides: TGTGCCAGCAGCCCCCGACAGGGGAAGTCAGATACGCAGTATTTT. Translated: CASSPRQGKSDTQYF.

This clonotype was detected many times. The chain is built from TRBV20-1 and TRBJ2-1; D is unresolved. CDR3 size: 13 residues. Trimming left V 0 bases short and J 4 bases short, with 7 bases between. CDR1 and CDR2 (germline): DFQATT, SNEGSKA (reference sequence). This CDR3 reads CSARDRQYNEQFF. The CDR3 DNA sequence: TGCAGTGCTAGAGATCGGCAGTACAATGAGCAGTTCTTC.

This clonotype was detected a few times. The chain links TRBV28 to TRBJ1-1; D perhaps matches TRBD1 (5 bases). Germline V CDR1 and CDR2: MDHEN, SYDVKM. This CDR3 is built from 15 residues. V shed 6 bases and J shed 1 base, with 15 bases lying between them. DNA for the CDR3: TGTGCCAGCAGCTCTATCGACAGACCGAACACTGAAGCTTTCTTT. This codes for CASSSIDRPNTEAFF.

As concerns this clonotype: A much larger clone differs from this one at a single base, so this may be a read error. The V and J genes are TRBV28 and TRBJ1-5; no clear D gene. Germline loops: CDR1 MDHEN, CDR2 SYDVKM. The CDR3 totals 14 residues. The CDR3 nucleotides are TGTGCCAGCAGTTTCTCGGTCGGCAATCGGCCCCAGCATTTT. This sequence encodes CASSFSVGNRPQHF. Supplemented by reference TRBV28 and TRBJ1-5, the full variable domain reads DVKVTQSSRYLVKRTGEKVFLECVQDMDHENMFWYRQDPGLGLRLIYFSYDVKMKEKGDIPEGYSVSREKKERFSLILESASTNQTSMYLCASSFSVGNRPQHFGDGTRLSIL.

This clonotype was detected only a few times. This rearrangement joins TRBV7-2 to TRBJ1-1; maybe TRBD1 (5 bases). CDR3 length equals 13 residues. V lost 5 bases and J 4 bases, leaving 11 bases between the germline ends. The germline gives CDR1 SGHTA, CDR2 FQGNSA. The CDR3 region is CASSPPGGTEAFF. In DNA, the CDR3 is TGTGCCAGCAGCCCCCCCGGGGGCACTGAAGCTTTCTTT.

The J gene is TRBJ1-1, the V gene TRBV29-1; no clear D gene. V shed 5 bases and J shed 4 bases, with 8 bases lying between them. CDR3 length equals 11 residues. Germline V gives CDR1 SQVTM, CDR2 ANQGSEA. The CDR3: CSVWAGTEAFF. The CDR3 DNA reads as TGCAGCGTTTGGGCGGGCACTGAAGCTTTCTTT.

This clonotype occurred many times. The chain uses TRBV15 and TRBJ2-1; weak D call: TRBD2 (5 bases). The CDR3 loop spans 16 amino acids. Trimming left V 1 base short and J 4 bases short, with 14 bases between. CDR1 and CDR2 from the germline V gene are LNHNV and YYDKDF (reference sequence). CDR3 region: CATSRVGGGRYNEQFF. CDR3 DNA sequence: TGTGCCACCAGCAGAGTTGGAGGAGGAAGGTACAATGAGCAGTTCTTC.

V gene TRBV14 combines with J gene TRBJ1-2; D is unclear. V lost 0 bases and J lost 8, with 13 bases in between. The CDR3 runs to 14 residues. The germline V gene encodes CDR1 SGHDN and CDR2 FVKESK. CDR3 region: CASSQEIYSDGYTF. The CDR3 region has the DNA TGTGCCAGCAGCCAAGAAATTTATTCAGACGGCTACACCTTC.